This TCR beta chain was profiled in a study of spatial heterogeneity in lung cancer. The overall study: At a median of around 23 months after resection, follow-up PBMC samples were sequenced when available. As counted in raw reads, each unique TCR and UMI combination appeared more than ten times on average.

Trimming removed 4 bases from V and 0 bases from J, with 4 bases in between. The germline V gene has CDR1 SGHVS and CDR2 FNYEAQ. The CDR3 is 13 amino acids. Via MiXCR, TCRdb re-called the 5' RACE reads, giving one row per CDR3 protein. The sample has tens of thousands of distinct CDR3 sequences; approximately 20% are singletons. This clonotype was counted ten times or more. Time point in this sample: blood at routine non-recurrence follow-up after resection. Sequencing used PBMCs, obtained at follow-up. The receptor was derived from a male donor with early-stage non-small cell lung cancer. This chain links TRBV7-6 with TRBJ1-5; D ambiguous. CDR3 amino acids: CASSSYSNQPQHF. CDR3 coding DNA: TGTGCCAGCAGCTCCTATAGCAATCAGCCCCAGCATTTT.